What follows are 22 T cell receptor beta chains derived from one specimen sequenced in a study of blood T cell repertoires in COVID-19. Sequencing used immunoSEQ multiplex PCR; TCRdb keeps in-frame clones, though not all of them. This table holds about 71,000 clones, roughly 82% found once. Sequencing was done on a sample of peripheral blood. These receptors came from a woman over 75 with acute or convalescent COVID-19.

The chain carries TRBV18 and TRBJ1-4; no clear D gene. The V gene lost 5 bases and the J gene lost 6 bases, with 7 bases spanning the gap. Germline V gene data show CDR1 as KGHSH and CDR2 as LQKENI. This CDR3 has 12 residues. CDR3 protein: CASSSQDEKLFF. The CDR3 DNA follows: TGTGCCAGCTCAAGCCAGGATGAAAAACTGTTTTTT.

This clone is a singleton in its sample. The chain recombines TRBV11-2 with TRBJ2-5; 12 bases are a match to TRBD2. The trim removed 1 base at V and 1 base at J, leaving 4 bases unmatched. Germline CDR1 reads SGHAT; CDR2 reads FQNNGV. There are 17 residues in the CDR3. The CDR3 loop reads CASSLGGLAGPQETQYF. The CDR3 bases are TGTGCCAGCAGCTTAGGAGGACTAGCGGGGCCCCAAGAGACCCAGTACTTC. The variable domain in full, completed from reference TRBV11-2 and TRBJ2-5, reads EAGVAQSPRYKIIEKRQSVAFWCNPISGHATLYWYQQILGQGPKLLIQFQNNGVVDDSQLPKDRFSAERLKGVDSTLKIQPAKLEDSAVYLCASSLGGLAGPQETQYFGPGTRLLVL.

This clone was counted a few times. V gene TRBV7-6 combines with J gene TRBJ1-3, with a tentative D call TRBD1 (6 bases). Trimming took 6 bases from V and 0 from J, leaving 12 bases between them. There are 15 residues in the CDR3. CDR1 SGHVS and CDR2 FNYEAQ come from the germline V gene. The CDR3 DNA reads as TGTGCCAGCAGTTTCGGGGGGCCCTCTGGAAACACCATATATTTT. Amino acid sequence: CASSFGGPSGNTIYF.

This chain joins TRBV28 and TRBJ1-1, with D possibly being TRBD1 (6 bases). The germline V gene encodes CDR1 MDHEN and CDR2 SYDVKM. The CDR3 has 16 residues. Between the trimmed V and J ends, which lost 6 bases and 3 bases, there was a span of 20 bases. This CDR3 reads CASSITGLGRDTEAFF. The CDR3, as DNA: TGTGCCAGCAGCATCACAGGGCTGGGTAGGGACACTGAAGCTTTCTTT.

V usage is TRBV2 and J usage is TRBJ2-5, with no clear D. CDR3 length equals 12 residues. The V end was cut by 5 bases, the J end by 1 base, with 5 bases between. Germline CDR1 reads SNHLY; CDR2 reads FYNNEI. The CDR3 sequence is CASSFVQETQYF. CDR3 nucleotide sequence: TGTGCCAGCAGTTTCGTCCAAGAGACCCAGTACTTC.

V usage is TRBV10-1 and J usage is TRBJ2-2; 7 bases agree with TRBD1. The CDR3 has 14 amino acids. The J segment lost 1 base and the V segment lost 5 bases, leaving 1 base of the junction unmatched. Germline V gene data show CDR1 as WNHNN and CDR2 as SYGVQD (reference sequence). CDR3 residues: CASSWDRNTGELFF. The CDR3 DNA follows: TGCGCCAGCAGTTGGGACAGGAACACCGGGGAGCTGTTTTTT.

This clone was detected once. CDR3 nucleotides: TGCGCCAGCAGCTTCACAGGGGTCGAGACCCAGTACTTC. Protein: CASSFTGVETQYF. The rearrangement links TRBV5-1 to TRBJ2-5, with 7 bases identical to TRBD1. With V trimmed by 2 bases and J by 5 bases, 3 bases remained unmatched. Germline lookup yields CDR1 SGHRS and CDR2 YFSETQ. The CDR3 sequence is 13 residues long.

This chain uses TRBV7-9 with TRBJ1-1, with 8 bases lining up with TRBD1. This CDR3 has 14 residues. Germline V gene data show CDR1 as SEHNR and CDR2 as FQNEAQ (reference sequence). The V segment lost 1 base and the J segment 4 bases; nucleotides outside the gene matches: 2. CDR3 sequence reads: CASSLGTGSTEAFF. CDR3 DNA: TGTGCCAGCAGCTTAGGGACAGGGAGCACTGAAGCTTTCTTT.

The rearrangement links TRBV18 to TRBJ2-1, with D perhaps matching TRBD1 (6 bases). The V and J ends lost 4 bases and 5 bases respectively, with 18 bases between them. The CDR3 has 16 amino acids. Germline V lookup: CDR1 KGHSH, CDR2 LQKENI. The CDR3 loop is CASSRRDNPPNNEQFF. CDR3 DNA sequence: TGTGCCAGCTCACGAAGGGACAACCCCCCTAACAATGAGCAGTTCTTC.

The chain recombines TRBV28 with TRBJ2-1, with TRBD2 matching over 14 bases. Germline CDR1 is MDHEN and CDR2 is SYDVKM. Trimming at V came to 7 bases and at J to 5 bases, leaving 7 bases not matched to a gene. The CDR3 is 16 residues long. CDR3 nucleotides: TGTGCCAGCACCTCAGGACTAGCGGGGGGCAACAATGAGCAGTTCTTC. This sequence encodes CASTSGLAGGNNEQFF. Full variable domain (missing parts from reference TRBV28 and TRBJ2-1): DVKVTQSSRYLVKRTGEKVFLECVQDMDHENMFWYRQDPGLGLRLIYFSYDVKMKEKGDIPEGYSVSREKKERFSLILESASTNQTSMYLCASTSGLAGGNNEQFFGPGTRLTVL.

The rearrangement links TRBV3-1 (or the pseudogene TRBV3-2) to TRBJ1-3; 7 bases align to TRBD1. The CDR3 is 15 amino acids. V lost 5 bases, J lost 4 bases, and 8 bases stayed unmatched. CDR1 is LGHDT and CDR2 is YNNKEL in the germline V gene (reference sequence). As DNA, the CDR3 is TGTGCCAGCAGCTTAACGGGGACAGAGGGAAACACCATATATTTT. Encoded protein: CASSLTGTEGNTIYF.

The V gene is TRBV19, the J gene TRBJ2-5, with TRBD2 matching over 16 bases. Germline CDR1 reads LNHDA; CDR2 reads SQIVND (reference sequence). V trimming: 5 bases; J trimming: 5 bases; junction bases outside the gene matches: 17. This CDR3 is built from 20 residues. CDR3 amino acids: CASSPRPGTSGRAWGETQYF. The CDR3 coding sequence is TGTGCCAGTAGTCCCCGTCCCGGGACTAGCGGGAGGGCCTGGGGTGAGACCCAGTACTTC.

This clone appeared a single time. The CDR3, as DNA: TGTGCCAGCAGCGAAGGGACAGGGTGGCCGGATCAGCCCCAGCATTTT. It translates to CASSEGTGWPDQPQHF. The rearrangement links TRBV7-9 to TRBJ1-5; 9 nucleotides line up with TRBD1. The CDR3 covers 16 residues. V was pared by 5 bases and J by 5 bases, with 10 bases of the junction left unmatched. Germline V gene lookup returns CDR1 SEHNR and CDR2 FQNEAQ (reference sequence).

The chain carries TRBV27 and TRBJ2-2; 7 nucleotides agree with TRBD2. From germline, CDR1 is MNHEY and CDR2 SMNVEV (reference sequence). The CDR3 spans 18 residues. Losses at the gene ends were 4 bases for V and 3 bases for J; bases not matched to a gene: 14. As DNA, the CDR3 is TGTGCCAGCAGTTGGAGCGCGGGCGCGGGAGTGGACACCGGGGAGCTGTTTTTT. Protein sequence: CASSWSAGAGVDTGELFF.

The chain is built from TRBV30 and TRBJ1-2, with D perhaps TRBD1 (6 bases). CDR1 and CDR2 from the germline V gene are GTSNPN and SVGIG (reference sequence). V lost 8 bases and J lost 3, with 22 bases in between. The CDR3 is made up of 15 amino acids. The CDR3 region is CARSSLQGMDYGYTF. CDR3 bases: TGTGCCAGAAGTAGTTTACAGGGAATGGACTATGGCTACACCTTC.

A remark on this clone: Other DNA sequences in the sample encode the same CDR3. The chain uses TRBV3-1 (or the pseudogene TRBV3-2) and TRBJ2-7; 14 nucleotides agree with TRBD2. This CDR3 region has 16 residues. The J segment lost 7 bases and the V segment lost 0 bases, leaving 5 bases of the junction unmatched. CDR1 LGHDT and CDR2 YNNKEL come from the germline V gene (reference sequence). In DNA form, the CDR3 reads TGTGCCAGCAGCCAAGAGGGACTAGCGGGAGCGAGGGAGCAGTACTTC. Translation gives CASSQEGLAGAREQYF.

The V and J genes are TRBV4-3 and TRBJ2-7; D unclear. The CDR3 is 16 amino acids. Germline assignment: CDR1 LGHNA and CDR2 YSLEER. Trimming removed 0 bases from V and 2 bases from J, with 14 bases in between. CDR3: CASSQEATNQAYEQYF. The CDR3 DNA reads as TGCGCCAGCAGCCAAGAGGCGACAAACCAGGCCTACGAGCAGTACTTC.

This rearrangement joins TRBV4-1 to TRBJ2-4; TRBD1 is a possible D gene (7 bases). CDR1 and CDR2 (germline): MGHRA, YSYEKL. CDR3 length: 16 residues. The V end lost 3 bases, the J end lost 5 bases, and 17 bases lay between the germline ends. The CDR3 DNA sequence: TGCGCCAGCAGCCAGGAGGGGACAGTGCTCCAAAACATTCAGTACTTC. Translated, it gives CASSQEGTVLQNIQYF.

The chain recombines TRBV2 with TRBJ2-1, with TRBD2 identical over 11 bases. V trimming: 7 bases; J trimming: 10 bases; junction bases outside the gene matches: 9. Germline V gene sequence: CDR1 SNHLY, CDR2 FYNNEI. CDR3 size: 14 residues. CDR3 sequence reads: CASMRTSGSGEQFF. CDR3 nucleotide sequence: TGTGCCAGCATGAGGACTAGCGGGTCTGGAGAGCAGTTCTTC.

V gene TRBV19 combines with J gene TRBJ2-1; D is ambiguous. CDR1 is LNHDA and CDR2 is SQIVND in the germline V gene (reference sequence). The CDR3 runs 11 residues. With 8 bases removed from V and 8 bases from J, the gap between germline ends came to 10 bases. This CDR3 is CASPRVDEQFF. The DNA of the CDR3 is TGTGCCAGTCCCCGGGTGGATGAGCAGTTCTTC. Drawing the rest from reference TRBV19 and TRBJ2-1, the complete variable domain is DGGITQSPKYLFRKEGQNVTLSCEQNLNHDAMYWYRQDPGQGLRLIYYSQIVNDFQKGDIAEGYSVSREKKESFPLTVTSAQKNPTAFYLCASPRVDEQFFGPGTRLTVL.

J is TRBJ2-1 and V is TRBV5-1, with 11 nucleotides matching TRBD2. Germline-derived CDR1 and CDR2 are SGHRS and YFSETQ. This CDR3 contains 16 residues. Trimming cost V 4 bases and J 8 bases; bases outside gene matches: 11. The CDR3 nucleotides are TGCGCCAGCAGCCCTTTAGCGGGAGGGCCTCCCTATGAGCAGTTCTTC. Protein: CASSPLAGGPPYEQFF.

The V and J genes are TRBV21-1 and TRBJ2-7; the table assigns TRBD1, which was not confirmed against the DNA. TRBV21-1 is a listed pseudogene. The CDR3 totals 16 residues. CDR3 sequence: CASSKATANRPYEQYF. CDR3 nucleotide sequence: TGTGCCAGCAGCAAAGCAACGGCCAACAGGCCCTACGAGCAGTACTTC.